One and the same sample provided the 32 T cell receptor beta chains below, sequenced in a study of blood T cells in healthy people across ages. Through a sample-barcoded 5' primer and a J-beta primer mix, a second PCR was run for roughly 7 to 12 cycles. TCRdb analysed the 5' RACE reads with MiXCR anew, one entry per CDR3 protein. The sample lists approximately 1,100,000 distinct CDR3 sequences, 40% to 45% seen once, with 18% in the top ten. Sequencing used blood. The receptors come from a woman aged 55 to 70 in good health.

The CDR3 loop reads CSATEWTSGSNEQFF. The CDR3 DNA follows: TGCAGTGCTACCGAATGGACTAGCGGGAGTAATGAGCAGTTCTTC. The chain links TRBV20-1 to TRBJ2-1, with 13 bases matching TRBD2. The CDR3 covers 15 residues. After removal of 4 bases from V and 7 bases from J, the junction contained 7 bases not matched to a gene. Looked up from germline, CDR1 is DFQATT and CDR2 is SNEGSKA (reference sequence).

The chain is built from TRBV12-3 or TRBV12-4 and TRBJ2-5; TRBD2 agrees at 9 bases. This CDR3 has 14 residues. The ends lost 4 bases at V and 5 bases at J; junction bases unmatched: 5. CDR3 in amino acids: CASSSSGKGETQYF. DNA for the CDR3: TGTGCCAGCAGTTCTAGCGGGAAGGGGGAGACCCAGTACTTC.

V and J are TRBV27 and TRBJ2-5; D is possibly TRBD2 (7 bases). The V end lost 2 bases, the J end lost 3 bases, and 19 bases lay between the germline ends. From germline, CDR1 is MNHEY and CDR2 SMNVEV (reference sequence). The CDR3 is made up of 17 amino acids. The CDR3 protein is CASSLTAGTRGEETQYF. The DNA of the CDR3 is TGTGCCAGCAGTTTAACCGCCGGGACACGGGGGGAAGAGACCCAGTACTTC.

Here the CDR3 DNA reads TGTGCCAGCAGTGATCAGCGCCTAGCGGGAGCCCCCTACGAGCAGTACTTC. Translating gives CASSDQRLAGAPYEQYF. V usage is TRBV6-1 and J usage is TRBJ2-7, with TRBD2 identical over 10 bases. The CDR3 runs to 17 residues. Trimming took 3 bases from V and 2 from J; bases not matched to a gene: 10. Germline CDR1 is MNHNS and CDR2 is SASEGT.

There are a few counts of this clonotype. This rearrangement joins TRBV20-1 to TRBJ2-7; D is ambiguous. The CDR3 has 13 amino acids. V was trimmed by 3 bases and J by 6 bases, leaving 15 bases between them. The germline V gene encodes CDR1 DFQATT and CDR2 SNEGSKA (reference sequence). The CDR3 DNA reads TGCAGTGCTAGGTCCGACTCAATGGGCGAGCAGTACTTC. Encoded protein: CSARSDSMGEQYF.

This rearrangement joins TRBV12-3 or TRBV12-4 to TRBJ2-1, with 11 bases aligning to TRBD2. The CDR3 is 12 residues long. J was trimmed by 9 bases and V by 6 bases; bases with no gene match: 1. The CDR3 bases are TGTGCCAGCAGGGGACTAGCGGTTGAGCAGTTCTTC. Translation gives CASRGLAVEQFF.

This chain connects TRBV7-8 to TRBJ2-5; TRBD1 is a possible D gene (7 bases). The J call may be in error: the DNA end matches TRBJ2-7 better. This CDR3 is built from 15 residues. The V gene's germline CDR1 is SGHVS and CDR2 FQNEAQ. CDR3 protein: CASSPLEQGRYEQYF. CDR3 DNA: TGTGCCAGCAGCCCCCTTGAACAGGGGAGGTACGAGCAGTACTTC.

This clonotype was seen only once. The chain links TRBV12-3 or TRBV12-4 to TRBJ2-4; unclear D gene. The DNA end is a closer match to TRBJ2-7, so the J assignment may be wrong. The CDR3 runs 15 residues. The CDR3 nucleotides read TGTGCCAGCAGTTTACGACCGGCGAGTGCGGACGAGCAGTACTTC. Its protein is CASSLRPASADEQYF.

Only one count was recorded for this clonotype. The chain links TRBV29-1 to TRBJ2-5, with 7 bases aligning to TRBD2. Losses at the gene ends were 1 base for V and 11 bases for J; bases not matched to a gene: 4. This CDR3 region has 11 residues. Germline lookup yields CDR1 SQVTM and CDR2 ANQGSEA. CDR3 sequence: CSVEGGREQYF. The CDR3 DNA sequence: TGCAGCGTTGAAGGTGGGAGGGAGCAGTACTTC.

This clonotype was counted a few times. The rearrangement uses TRBV7-8 and TRBJ2-1; 9 bases fit TRBD2. The junction had 6 bases not matched to a gene; V was cut back by 3 bases and J by 6 bases. Germline-derived CDR1 and CDR2 are SGHVS and FQNEAQ. This CDR3 is 15 amino acids long. The DNA for the CDR3 is TGTGCCAGCAGCTTCAGCGCTAGCGGGATCAATGAGCAGTTCTTC. Translated: CASSFSASGINEQFF.

The chain couples TRBV6-6 to TRBJ1-2; the D gene is possibly TRBD1 (5 bases). With 2 bases removed from V and 0 bases from J, the gap between germline ends came to 13 bases. The V gene's germline CDR1 is MNHNY and CDR2 SVGAGI (reference sequence). The CDR3 length is 16 residues. The CDR3, as DNA: TGTGCCAGCAGTTACATTCAGGGCAATACTAACTATGGCTACACCTTC. This gives the protein CASSYIQGNTNYGYTF.

V gene TRBV2 combines with J gene TRBJ1-4; D is uncertain. Trimming stripped 0 bases from V and 5 bases from J, with 10 bases between. Per germline, CDR1 SNHLY and CDR2 FYNNEI. The CDR3 contains 15 residues. This CDR3 is CASSEAPGRNEKLFF. CDR3 nucleotides: TGTGCCAGCAGTGAAGCTCCCGGGCGGAATGAAAAACTGTTTTTT.

The CDR3 region has the DNA TGTGCCAGCAGCCCGGACAGGGTAGTCGGCGAGCAGTACTTC. Translating gives CASSPDRVVGEQYF. The chain uses TRBV11-2 and TRBJ2-7, with 8 bases identical to TRBD1. This CDR3 has 14 residues. The junction had 9 bases not matched to a gene; V was cut back by 5 bases and J by 6 bases. Germline V lookup: CDR1 SGHAT, CDR2 FQNNGV.

This rearrangement joins TRBV11-1 to TRBJ2-1, with D possibly being TRBD1 or TRBD2 (5 bases each). Germline CDR1 is SGHAT and CDR2 is FQDESV (reference sequence). V gave up 5 bases and J gave up 5 bases, with 16 bases separating them. This CDR3 has 15 residues. Here the CDR3 DNA reads TGTGCCAGCAGCCTACCGGGGACCCCCAACAATGAGCAGTTCTTC. Translated: CASSLPGTPNNEQFF.

This chain joins TRBV6-2 or TRBV6-3 and TRBJ2-1; 11 positions match TRBD2. After removal of 10 bases from V and 6 bases from J, the junction contained 14 bases not matched to a gene. CDR1 and CDR2 (germline): MNHEY, SVGEGT. The CDR3 consists of 16 residues. The CDR3 reads CATATYTSGRFNEQFF. The DNA for the CDR3 is TGTGCCACCGCGACGTATACTAGCGGGAGATTCAATGAGCAGTTCTTC.

The J gene is TRBJ1-1, the V gene TRBV12-3 or TRBV12-4; D gene unclear. This CDR3 has 14 amino acids. Trimming shortened V by 5 bases and J by 0 bases, and 10 bases separated the two germline ends. CDR3 sequence: CASSRLTLNTEAFF. In DNA, the CDR3 is TGTGCCAGCAGTCGGTTGACCTTGAACACTGAAGCTTTCTTT.

This chain uses TRBV9 with TRBJ2-1; 13 bases line up with TRBD2. The ends lost 0 bases at V and 2 bases at J; junction bases unmatched: 11. The length of the CDR3 is 20 residues. Germline-derived CDR1 and CDR2 are SGDLS and YYNGEE. The DNA for the CDR3 is TGTGCCAGCAGCGTAGCTAGTGGGGGCACTAGCGGGAGGGCCTACAATGAGCAGTTCTTC. Protein sequence: CASSVASGGTSGRAYNEQFF.

The chain recombines TRBV20-1 with TRBJ2-7; D is undetermined. V lost 4 bases and J lost 2, with 12 bases in between. Germline V gives CDR1 DFQATT, CDR2 SNEGSKA (reference sequence). This CDR3 spans 13 amino acids. CDR3 in DNA: TGCAGTGCTAAACGGACCCTCACCTACGAGCAGTACTTC. Translating it yields CSAKRTLTYEQYF.

The rearrangement links TRBV7-9 to TRBJ1-2, with a tentative D call TRBD1 (5 bases). Trimming removed 1 base at V and 6 bases at J, with 12 bases between. The CDR3 covers 14 residues. Germline CDR1 SEHNR, CDR2 FQNEAQ (reference sequence). The CDR3 reads CASSLGTSPHGYTF. The CDR3 DNA follows: TGTGCCAGCAGCTTAGGGACATCCCCTCATGGCTACACCTTC.

Ten or more counts support this clonotype. The V and J genes are TRBV7-9 and TRBJ2-1; D gene unclear. CDR1 is SEHNR and CDR2 is FQNEAQ in the germline V gene (reference sequence). The CDR3 contains 10 residues. Trimming removed 6 bases from V and 5 bases from J, with 2 bases in between. The CDR3: CASSNNEQFF. The CDR3 bases are TGTGCCAGCAGTAACAATGAGCAGTTCTTC.

The CDR3, as DNA: TGTGCCAGCAGCTTCAAGACAGGGGTGAACACTGAAGCTTTCTTT. It specifies CASSFKTGVNTEAFF. The V gene is TRBV11-1, the J gene TRBJ1-1; 8 bases align to TRBD1. J gave up 0 bases and V 3 bases, and 3 bases lay outside the gene matches. The CDR3 is made up of 15 amino acids. Germline V gives CDR1 SGHAT, CDR2 FQDESV (reference sequence).

The chain employs TRBV7-9 and TRBJ2-1; possibly TRBD2 for D (5 bases). Germline lookup yields CDR1 SEHNR and CDR2 FQNEAQ (reference sequence). V gave up 8 bases and J gave up 0 bases, with 11 bases separating them. The CDR3 runs to 14 residues. Here the CDR3 DNA reads TGTGCCAGCGCAGGTGGGAGCTCCTACAATGAGCAGTTCTTC. It translates to CASAGGSSYNEQFF.

The table lists this clonotype with a few counts. The chain carries TRBV2 and TRBJ2-5, with TRBD2 matching over 9 bases. Germline CDR1 is SNHLY and CDR2 is FYNNEI. Germline trimming cut 6 bases from V and 0 bases from J; bases unmatched to any gene: 11. The CDR3 loop spans 17 amino acids. CDR3 residues: CASSGGRLAVYQETQYF. The CDR3 nucleotides read TGTGCCAGCAGCGGAGGGAGACTAGCGGTTTACCAAGAGACCCAGTACTTC.

This chain joins TRBV7-2 and TRBJ2-3, with D perhaps TRBD2 (6 bases). Germline CDR1 SGHTA, CDR2 FQGNSA. The length of the CDR3 is 17 residues. V lost 5 bases and J lost 2, with 20 bases in between. The CDR3: CASSPGRNIHSTDTQYF. In DNA, the CDR3 is TGTGCCAGCAGCCCGGGGAGGAACATCCACTCCACAGATACGCAGTATTTT.

The gene calls are TRBV5-4 and TRBJ2-2; TRBD2 matches 13 bases. The CDR3 loop spans 21 amino acids. The V segment lost 3 bases and the J segment 7 bases; nucleotides outside the gene matches: 21. The germline CDR1 and CDR2 sequences are SGHNT and YYREEE (reference sequence). The CDR3: CASSSRPDRDGLAGVIGELFF. CDR3 sequence (DNA): TGTGCCAGCAGCTCCCGACCTGACAGGGACGGACTAGCGGGAGTAATCGGGGAGCTGTTTTTT. The full variable domain, its missing parts supplied by reference TRBV5-4 and TRBJ2-2, is ETGVTQSPTHLIKTRGQQVTLRCSSQSGHNTVSWYQQALGQGPQFIFQYYREEENGRGNFPPRFSGLQFPNYSSELNVNALELDDSALYLCASSSRPDRDGLAGVIGELFFGEGSRLTVL.

The rearrangement links TRBV7-2 to TRBJ1-5; 7 nucleotides agree with TRBD1. J gave up 5 bases and V 5 bases, and 3 bases lay outside the gene matches. The germline gives CDR1 SGHTA, CDR2 FQGNSA. This CDR3 has 13 amino acids. CDR3 nucleotides: TGTGCCAGCAGCGTAGGGGGCTATCAGCCCCAGCATTTT. Encoded protein: CASSVGGYQPQHF.

This clonotype has just a few counts. The chain carries TRBV15 and TRBJ2-7, with D maybe TRBD1 (6 bases). V was shortened by 5 bases and J by 1 base, with 12 bases between the two germline ends. Per the germline V gene, CDR1 is LNHNV and CDR2 is YYDKDF (reference sequence). The CDR3 is 14 amino acids. The DNA of the CDR3 is TGTGCCACCAGCTCTAGGACAGCATCCTACGAGCAGTACTTC. The encoded protein is CATSSRTASYEQYF.

The chain links TRBV7-3 to TRBJ2-5; 8 positions agree with TRBD1. The CDR3 sequence is 15 residues long. Germline-derived CDR1 and CDR2 are SGHTA and FQGTGA. V trimming: 3 bases; J trimming: 11 bases; junction bases outside the gene matches: 14. CDR3 nucleotides: TGTGCCAGCAGCTTCCGACAGGGGACGAACAATGAGCAGTACTTC. It specifies CASSFRQGTNNEQYF.

This sequence joins TRBV6-2 or TRBV6-3 and TRBJ1-6; D gene ambiguous. The CDR3 consists of 13 residues. V shed 6 bases and J shed 6 bases, with 9 bases lying between them. Germline V gives CDR1 MNHEY, CDR2 SVGEGT. CDR3 in DNA: TGTGCCAGCAGGCGAGCGAGTAATTCACCCCTCCACTTT. Translation: CASRRASNSPLHF.

This clonotype came up a few times. V usage is TRBV12-3 or TRBV12-4 and J usage is TRBJ2-1; TRBD2 matches 8 bases. The CDR3 extends over 16 amino acids. V was pared by 5 bases and J by 6 bases, with 12 bases of the junction left unmatched. DNA of the CDR3: TGTGCCAGCAGTCGAGACCCAGCGGGAGCGAGCAATGAGCAGTTCTTC. Translation gives CASSRDPAGASNEQFF.

This clonotype was detected only a few times. The chain couples TRBV11-2 to TRBJ2-7, with D unresolved. The CDR3 covers 16 residues. Trimming shortened V by 2 bases and J by 3 bases, and 17 bases separated the two germline ends. Germline loops: CDR1 SGHAT, CDR2 FQNNGV. The CDR3 sequence is CASSLNGAINFYEQYF. In DNA form, the CDR3 reads TGTGCCAGCAGCTTAAACGGTGCAATAAATTTCTACGAGCAGTACTTC.

DNA of the CDR3: TGCGCCAGCAGCTTGGCGGGGGTTGGACTAGCGGACAATGAGCAGTACTTC. This translates into CASSLAGVGLADNEQYF. This chain uses TRBV5-1 with TRBJ2-5; TRBD2 aligns across 10 bases. Losses at the gene ends were 0 bases for V and 11 bases for J; bases not matched to a gene: 16. Per germline, CDR1 SGHRS and CDR2 YFSETQ. The CDR3 totals 17 residues.